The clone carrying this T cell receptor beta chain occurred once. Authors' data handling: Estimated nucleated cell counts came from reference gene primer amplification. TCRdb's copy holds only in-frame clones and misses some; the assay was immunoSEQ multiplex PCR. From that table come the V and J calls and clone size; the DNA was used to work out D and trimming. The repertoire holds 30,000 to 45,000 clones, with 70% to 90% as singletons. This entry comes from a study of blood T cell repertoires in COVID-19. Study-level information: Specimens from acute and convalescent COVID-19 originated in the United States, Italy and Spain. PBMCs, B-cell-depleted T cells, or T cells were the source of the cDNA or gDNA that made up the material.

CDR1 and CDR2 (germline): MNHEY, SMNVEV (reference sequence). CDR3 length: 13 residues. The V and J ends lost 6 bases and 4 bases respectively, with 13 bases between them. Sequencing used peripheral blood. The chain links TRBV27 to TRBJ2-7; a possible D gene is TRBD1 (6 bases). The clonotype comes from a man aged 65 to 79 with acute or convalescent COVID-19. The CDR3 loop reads CASRGTTKYEQYF. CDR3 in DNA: TGTGCCAGCAGAGGGACAACCAAGTACGAGCAGTACTTC.